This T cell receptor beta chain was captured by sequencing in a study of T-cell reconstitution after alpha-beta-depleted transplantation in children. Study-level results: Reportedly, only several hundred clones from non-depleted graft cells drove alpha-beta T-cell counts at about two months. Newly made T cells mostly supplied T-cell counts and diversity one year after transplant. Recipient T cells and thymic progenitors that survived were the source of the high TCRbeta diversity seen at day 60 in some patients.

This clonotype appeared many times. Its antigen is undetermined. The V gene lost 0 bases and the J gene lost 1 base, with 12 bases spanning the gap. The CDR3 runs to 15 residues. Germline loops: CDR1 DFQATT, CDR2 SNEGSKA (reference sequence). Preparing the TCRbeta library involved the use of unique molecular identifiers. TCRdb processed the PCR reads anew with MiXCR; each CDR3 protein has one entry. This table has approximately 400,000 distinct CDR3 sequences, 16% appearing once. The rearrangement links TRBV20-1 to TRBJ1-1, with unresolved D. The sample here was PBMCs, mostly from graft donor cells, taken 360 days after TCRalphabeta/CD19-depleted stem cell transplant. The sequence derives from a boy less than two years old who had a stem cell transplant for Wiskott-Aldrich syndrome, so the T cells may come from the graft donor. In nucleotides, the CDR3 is TGCAGTGCTAGAGATGTCCCTGGATGGAACACTGAAGCTTTCTTT. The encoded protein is CSARDVPGWNTEAFF.